This T cell receptor beta chain emerged from a study of cytomegalovirus exposure and HLA in healthy donors. The PCR had 60 Vbeta and 13 Jbeta primers. The protocol was immunoSEQ multiplex PCR, while the TCRdb copy is restricted to in-frame clones and leaves out a portion. The profile shows around 130,000 clones, roughly 77% of them singletons. Regarding the study as a whole: Reports described diagnosis of cytomegalovirus status by the classifier as highly specific and sensitive. Follow-up analysis later connected one missense variant in DCLRE1C with trimming of TCR beta V- and J-genes.

V was trimmed by 0 bases and J by 4 bases, leaving 9 bases between them. This CDR3 region has 13 residues. Germline V gene data show CDR1 as GTSNPN and CDR2 as SVGIG (reference sequence). For this clone: As yet, its antigen is unknown.

V gene TRBV30 combines with J gene TRBJ1-2; D unresolved. Sequences were obtained from PBMCs. This TCR was recovered from a man aged 30 to 39 in good health and CMV-seronegative. This chain's CDR3 is CAWSVPSVYGYTF. The CDR3 DNA is TGTGCCTGGAGTGTACCGTCAGTCTATGGCTACACCTTC.